What follows are 11 T cell receptor beta chains derived from one specimen sequenced in a study of cytomegalovirus exposure and HLA in healthy donors. 60 Vbeta and 13 Jbeta primers were used in PCR. Measured with immunoSEQ multiplex PCR; TCRdb has only the in-frame clones, and not every one. Of about 130,000 clones listed, under 80% were seen once; the top ten hold about 12%. The sample taken for sequencing was PBMCs. These receptors were taken from a woman aged 60 to 75 in good health and CMV-seropositive.

This clone was seen a handful of times. The same CDR3 can be traced to other DNA sequences in this sample. This sequence joins TRBV30 and TRBJ1-2; D is unclear. The CDR3 is 12 residues long. V lost 1 base and J lost 5, with 8 bases in between. From germline, CDR1 is GTSNPN and CDR2 SVGIG (reference sequence). This CDR3 reads CAWSESGYGYTF. The CDR3 DNA follows: TGTGCCTGGAGTGAAAGCGGTTATGGCTACACCTTC.

The V and J genes are TRBV15 and TRBJ2-1; D not certain. V was shortened by 5 bases and J by 0 bases, with 11 bases between the two germline ends. Per the germline V gene, CDR1 is LNHNV and CDR2 is YYDKDF (reference sequence). The CDR3 consists of 15 residues. DNA for the CDR3: TGTGCCACCAGCGCGGCGGATAGCTCCTACAATGAGCAGTTCTTC. Protein product: CATSAADSSYNEQFF.

The chain couples TRBV7-2 to TRBJ2-5; a weak D match, TRBD2 (7 bases). The assigned J gene may be wrong: the sequence end matches TRBJ2-7 better. The CDR3 is 14 amino acids. Germline CDR1 SGHTA, CDR2 FQGNSA. CDR3 sequence reads: CASSAAGHTYEQYF. CDR3 nucleotide sequence: TGTGCCAGCAGCGCAGCGGGACATACCTACGAGCAGTACTTC.

V usage is TRBV14 and J usage is TRBJ1-1; 7 nucleotides match TRBD1. This CDR3 contains 15 residues. Losses at the gene ends were 4 bases for V and 6 bases for J; bases not matched to a gene: 11. The germline V gene has CDR1 SGHDN and CDR2 FVKESK. Here the CDR3 reads CASSRSHRGVAEAFF. In nucleotides, the CDR3 is TGTGCCAGCAGCCGATCACACAGGGGAGTCGCTGAAGCTTTCTTT.

This clone appeared a few times. The chain links TRBV29-1 to TRBJ2-2; the D is unclear. Looked up from germline, CDR1 is SQVTM and CDR2 is ANQGSEA. The CDR3 totals 16 residues. Trimming shortened V by 5 bases and J by 4 bases, and 20 bases separated the two germline ends. In DNA, the CDR3 is TGCAGCGTTCCGAACCCCAGGTCCACCTCCACCGGGGAGCTGTTTTTT. This codes for CSVPNPRSTSTGELFF.

V usage is TRBV19 and J usage is TRBJ1-4; 8 bases fit TRBD1. Unmatched junction bases numbered 6, after V lost 5 bases and J lost 7 bases. The CDR3 spans 14 residues. Looked up from germline, CDR1 is LNHDA and CDR2 is SQIVND (reference sequence). In DNA, the CDR3 is TGTGCCAGTAGTTTTGGACAGGGAGGTGAAAAACTGTTTTTT. Translating gives CASSFGQGGEKLFF. The whole variable domain, remainder taken from reference TRBV19 and TRBJ1-4, is DGGITQSPKYLFRKEGQNVTLSCEQNLNHDAMYWYRQDPGQGLRLIYYSQIVNDFQKGDIAEGYSVSREKKESFPLTVTSAQKNPTAFYLCASSFGQGGEKLFFGSGTQLSVL.

The V and J genes are TRBV6-6 and TRBJ1-4; maybe TRBD1 (5 bases). V lost 5 bases and J 8 bases, leaving 12 bases between the germline ends. CDR1 and CDR2 from the germline V gene are MNHNY and SVGAGI (reference sequence). The CDR3 is made up of 13 amino acids. The CDR3 sequence is CASSLREGEKLFF. Here the CDR3 DNA reads TGTGCCAGCAGTCTCCGGGAGGGGGAAAAACTGTTTTTT.

V gene TRBV28 combines with J gene TRBJ1-1; no reliable D call. Per the germline V gene, CDR1 is MDHEN and CDR2 is SYDVKM. The CDR3 covers 14 residues. V was clipped by 1 base and J by 3 bases, with 9 bases between them. The CDR3 region has the DNA TGTGCCAGCAGTTTATCGGGGAAGGACACTGAAGCTTTCTTT. It yields the protein CASSLSGKDTEAFF.

In DNA form, the CDR3 reads TGTGCCAGCAGCTCTAATGTGGGACAGGGCTACGAGCAGTACTTC. Protein sequence: CASSSNVGQGYEQYF. This chain joins TRBV7-9 and TRBJ2-7; 9 nucleotides match TRBD1. The CDR3 extends over 15 amino acids. The V and J ends lost 4 bases and 3 bases, in that order; junction bases with no gene match: 7. Per germline, CDR1 SEHNR and CDR2 FQNEAQ (reference sequence).

This clone was counted once. This chain joins TRBV7-9 and TRBJ1-1; D might be TRBD1 (5 bases). Trimming pared 6 bases from V and 2 bases from J, leaving 16 bases between. The germline V gene has CDR1 SEHNR and CDR2 FQNEAQ (reference sequence). The CDR3 totals 15 residues. In DNA, the CDR3 is TGTGCCAGCAGGCGATTCGAAGGGGAAAACACTGAAGCTTTCTTT. Amino acids: CASRRFEGENTEAFF.

V gene TRBV5-1 combines with J gene TRBJ1-2; TRBD1 aligns across 7 bases. The CDR3 extends over 14 amino acids. Trimming at V came to 4 bases and at J to 4 bases, leaving 7 bases not matched to a gene. CDR1 SGHRS and CDR2 YFSETQ come from the germline V gene. The CDR3 reads CASSRDSLSYGYTF. The CDR3 DNA is TGCGCCAGCAGCAGGGACAGCTTAAGCTATGGCTACACCTTC.